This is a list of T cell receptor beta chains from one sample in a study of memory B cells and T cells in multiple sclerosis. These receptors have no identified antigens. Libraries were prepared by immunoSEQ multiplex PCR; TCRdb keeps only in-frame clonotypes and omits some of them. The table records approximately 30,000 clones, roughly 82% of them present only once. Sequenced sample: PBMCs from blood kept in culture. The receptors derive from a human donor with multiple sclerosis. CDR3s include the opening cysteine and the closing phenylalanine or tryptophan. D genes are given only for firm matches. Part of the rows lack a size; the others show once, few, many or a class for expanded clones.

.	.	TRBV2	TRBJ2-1	TGTGCCAGCAGGGGACCTAAAAATGAGCAGTTCTTC	CASRGPKNEQFF
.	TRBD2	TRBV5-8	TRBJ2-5	TGTGCCAGCAGTCAGGGACTAGCGGGGGGCCAAGAGACCCAGTACTTC	CASSQGLAGGQETQYF
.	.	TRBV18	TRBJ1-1	TGTGCCAGCTCACCACCCAGGGGACTTACTGAAGCTTTCTTT	CASSPPRGLTEAFF
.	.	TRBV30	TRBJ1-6	TGTGCCTGGCGGGGGCAGGGTTCACCCCTCCACTTT	CAWRGQGSPLHF
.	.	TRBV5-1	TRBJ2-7	TGCGCCAGCAGCTTGGAACGGTACGAGCAGTACTTC	CASSLERYEQYF
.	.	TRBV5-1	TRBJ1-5	TGCGCCAGCAGCTTGGGGGAGGGCGGGCAGCCCCAGCATTTT	CASSLGEGGQPQHF
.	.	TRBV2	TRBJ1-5	TGTGCCAGCAGTACGACAAGGAGCAATCAGCCCCAGCATTTT	CASSTTRSNQPQHF
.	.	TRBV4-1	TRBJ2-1	TGCGCCAGCAGCCCTGGGCGGGGAACGGATGAGCAGTTCTTC	CASSPGRGTDEQFF
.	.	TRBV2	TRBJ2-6	TGTGCCAGCAGTGAAGGGAGTTTC	CASSEGSF
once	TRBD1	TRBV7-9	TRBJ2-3	TGTGCCAGCAGCCCGAAGGGACAGGGGGCGAGAGATACGCAGTATTTT	CASSPKGQGARDTQYF
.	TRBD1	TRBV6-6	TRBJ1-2	TGTGCCAGCAGTTACTCTGGACAGGGGGAGGGCTACACCTTC	CASSYSGQGEGYTF
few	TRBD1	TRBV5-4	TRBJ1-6	TGTGCCAGCAGCTTAGGGGGGACAGGGGGCCTGTCACCCCTCCACTTT	CASSLGGTGGLSPLHF
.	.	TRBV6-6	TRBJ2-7	TGTGCCAGCAGTTACTCCCAGCCCTCCTACGAGCAGTACTTC	CASSYSQPSYEQYF
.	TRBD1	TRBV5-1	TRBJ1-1	TGCGCCAGCAGTTACGACAGGGCGAACACTGAAGCTTTCTTT	CASSYDRANTEAFF
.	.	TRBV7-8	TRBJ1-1	TGTGCCAGCAGCTTTGACGCGGACACTGAAGCTTTCTTT	CASSFDADTEAFF
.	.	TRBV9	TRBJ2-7	TGTGCCAGCAGCGTAGCCCCGACTAGTTGGAACGAGCAGTACTTC	CASSVAPTSWNEQYF
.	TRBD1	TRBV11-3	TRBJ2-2	TGTGCCAGCAGCCCTCAGGGGGACACCGGGGAGCTGTTTTTT	CASSPQGDTGELFF
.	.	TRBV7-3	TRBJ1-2	TGTGCCAGCAGCTTAACAGTCAACTATGGCTACACCTTC	CASSLTVNYGYTF
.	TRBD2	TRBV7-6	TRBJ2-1	TGTGCCAGCAGCTTGGTTTTGGGCGGGGGACCTAATGAGCAGTTCTTC	CASSLVLGGGPNEQFF
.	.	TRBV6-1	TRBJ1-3	TGTGCCAGCAGGAGCGGAATCTCTGGAAACACCATATATTTT	CASRSGISGNTIYF
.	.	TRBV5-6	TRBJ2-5	TGTGCCAGCAGCTTTGGGCTGCCCGACCCGTGGGAGACCCAGTACTTC	CASSFGLPDPWETQYF
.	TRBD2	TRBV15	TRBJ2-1	TGTGCCACCAGCGAGCCTAGCGGGGAGGGGAATGAGCAGTTCTTC	CATSEPSGEGNEQFF